The entry below describes one T cell receptor (beta chain). This record belongs to a study of CD8+CD57+ T cells in acquired aplastic anemia. This CDR3 contains 14 residues. The V and J ends lost 7 bases and 2 bases respectively, with 12 bases between them. Germline lookup yields CDR1 SNHLY and CDR2 FYNNEI. Profiling that covered TCR beta VDJ and CDR3 relied on genomic DNA as its template. Each CDR3 protein gets one entry after TCRdb re-called the reads with MiXCR. Of approximately 32,000 distinct CDR3 sequences in the sample, 65% to 80% were seen once. The sequence was obtained from a human donor in good health, serving as a control. What was sequenced was sorted CD4+, CD8+, or CD8+CD57+ T cells (not recorded which) from PBMCs. The chain carries TRBV2 and TRBJ1-5, with unresolved D. The CDR3 DNA is TGTGCCAGCAATCAAGGGTCCGGCAATCAGCCCCAGCATTTT. Amino acid sequence: CASNQGSGNQPQHF.